Listed here are 15 T cell receptor beta chains from one sample, sequenced in a study of T cell repertoires in cytomegalovirus infection. A single record per CDR3 protein comes from TCRdb applying MiXCR to the reads. The data hold roughly 320,000 distinct CDR3 sequences, with more than 8% observed a single time. The sample was PBMCs. The receptors shown here come from a human donor in good health (CMV status not recorded). Some clones in this sample may be carry-over from other donors' samples.

This clonotype was detected ten times or more. The rearrangement links TRBV11-1 to TRBJ2-3; 10 positions agree with TRBD2. This CDR3 spans 17 amino acids. The V segment lost 5 bases and the J segment 0 bases; nucleotides outside the gene matches: 8. Germline CDR1 reads SGHAT; CDR2 reads FQDESV (reference sequence). The DNA of the CDR3 is TGTGCCAGCAGCAGGACTAGCGGACGCCTCAGCACAGATACGCAGTATTTT. It specifies CASSRTSGRLSTDTQYF.

This clonotype was recorded many times. The V call is TRBV4-2, the J call TRBJ2-1; D call uncertain. The germline gives CDR1 LGHNA, CDR2 YNFKEQ. The CDR3 covers 12 residues. Trimming took 5 bases from V and 9 from J, leaving 11 bases between them. Here the CDR3 DNA reads TGTGCCAGCAGCTCTCGAACGAGTGAGCAGTTCTTC. Protein sequence: CASSSRTSEQFF.

There are a few counts of this clonotype. The chain couples TRBV11-2 to TRBJ1-4; D unresolved. V dropped 2 bases and J dropped 8 bases, with 12 bases sitting between them. This CDR3 region has 14 residues. Germline CDR1 is SGHAT and CDR2 is FQNNGV. The CDR3 reads CASSLREFREKLFF. The CDR3 coding sequence is TGTGCCAGCAGCTTACGCGAGTTTAGGGAAAAACTGTTTTTT.

The sample holds many counts of this clonotype. V is TRBV7-9 and J is TRBJ1-1, with D unresolved. Trimming shortened V by 4 bases and J by 2 bases, and 14 bases separated the two germline ends. The germline V gene encodes CDR1 SEHNR and CDR2 FQNEAQ (reference sequence). The CDR3 spans 15 residues. The CDR3 DNA reads TGTGCCAGCAGCTCCACCCTGGCGGGAAACACTGAAGCTTTCTTT. It yields the protein CASSSTLAGNTEAFF.

The J gene is TRBJ2-3, the V gene TRBV7-2; unclear D gene. CDR3 length equals 15 residues. With 3 bases removed from V and 2 bases from J, the gap between germline ends came to 12 bases. Germline CDR1 SGHTA, CDR2 FQGNSA. The CDR3 region is CASSFLGRHTDTQYF. CDR3 DNA: TGTGCCAGCAGCTTCCTTGGACGGCACACAGATACGCAGTATTTT.

This clonotype appeared many times. The rearrangement joins TRBV12-3 or TRBV12-4 to TRBJ2-3; tentative D call: TRBD1 (6 bases). Trimming left V 8 bases short and J 4 bases short, with 16 bases between. There are 14 residues in the CDR3. DNA of the CDR3: TGTGCCAGCCGGTGGGGACAAAGTTCAGATACGCAGTATTTT. Residues: CASRWGQSSDTQYF.

This clonotype was seen once. The genes are TRBV20-1 and TRBJ1-1; weak D call: TRBD1 (5 bases). Germline loops: CDR1 DFQATT, CDR2 SNEGSKA (reference sequence). V gave up 5 bases and J gave up 5 bases, with 21 bases separating them. The CDR3 loop spans 15 amino acids. CDR3 bases: TGCAGTGCTTCCCGAGAACTTAACAGGTTAACTGAAGCTTTCTTT. It translates to CSASRELNRLTEAFF.

On this clonotype itself: A much larger clone sits a single nucleotide away, making a read error possible. The conserved phenylalanine or tryptophan is not found at the CDR3 terminus, so this likely reflects a read error. V and J are TRBV25-1 and TRBJ2-1; no firm D call. Trimming pared 4 bases from V and 10 bases from J, leaving 14 bases between. The CDR3 has 13 residues. Germline V gives CDR1 MGHDK, CDR2 SYGVNS. In DNA, the CDR3 is TGTGCCAGCAGTGCTTCTGCCAGTGACGAGCAGTTCTCC. It yields the protein CASSASASDEQFS.

This clonotype was counted a few times. The gene calls are TRBV20-1 and TRBJ2-2; D is unresolved. Trimming left V 3 bases short and J 0 bases short, with 14 bases between. Germline V gives CDR1 DFQATT, CDR2 SNEGSKA (reference sequence). The CDR3 sequence is 16 residues long. CDR3 region: CSARNRPDSNTGELFF. CDR3 sequence (DNA): TGCAGTGCTAGGAACCGTCCGGATTCGAACACCGGGGAGCTGTTTTTT.

This chain uses TRBV10-3 with TRBJ2-3; tentative D call: TRBD2 (5 bases). This CDR3 has 15 amino acids. Germline V lookup: CDR1 ENHRY, CDR2 SYGVKD. Trimming stripped 2 bases from V and 6 bases from J, with 15 bases between. The CDR3 here is CAISESGAPPDTQYF. The CDR3 DNA reads TGTGCCATCAGTGAGAGCGGAGCCCCTCCGGATACGCAGTATTTT.

This clonotype appeared a few times. The chain combines TRBV29-1 with TRBJ1-1; 7 bases line up with TRBD1. V dropped 6 bases and J dropped 6; count of bases not matched to a gene: 7. CDR3 size: 12 residues. CDR1 and CDR2 from the germline V gene are SQVTM and ANQGSEA. CDR3 sequence reads: CSVTQGRAEAFF. The DNA for the CDR3 is TGCAGCGTGACACAGGGGAGGGCTGAAGCTTTCTTT.

This chain joins TRBV12-3 or TRBV12-4 and TRBJ1-2; 10 nucleotides align to TRBD1. The CDR3 totals 13 residues. The V segment lost 5 bases and the J segment 8 bases; nucleotides outside the gene matches: 5. The CDR3 coding sequence is TGTGCCAGCAGTCCGACAGGGGGCCGGGGCTACACCTTC. This sequence encodes CASSPTGGRGYTF.

This clonotype appeared a few times. This chain links TRBV7-2 with TRBJ1-6; D is unclear. Germline V gene lookup returns CDR1 SGHTA and CDR2 FQGNSA. V lost 5 bases and J lost 7, with 12 bases in between. CDR3 length: 14 amino acids. CDR3 nucleotide sequence: TGTGCCAGCAGCCCCCCTAGCCCGAATTCACCCCTCCACTTT. Translating it yields CASSPPSPNSPLHF.

The V call is TRBV4-2, the J call TRBJ1-5; possible D gene TRBD1, 5 bases. Between the trimmed V and J ends, which lost 6 bases and 5 bases, there was a span of 11 bases. The germline CDR1 and CDR2 sequences are LGHNA and YNFKEQ. CDR3 length: 13 residues. For the CDR3, the DNA is TGTGCCAGCAGGGGGGGGTTGGATCAGCCCCAGCATTTT. Protein: CASRGGLDQPQHF.

The chain is built from TRBV28 and TRBJ1-3; 8 bases map to TRBD1. The germline CDR1 and CDR2 sequences are MDHEN and SYDVKM. J lost 0 bases, V lost 3 bases, and 10 bases had no gene match. CDR3 size: 18 residues. This chain's CDR3 is CASSFGGGQEFSGNTIYF. In DNA, the CDR3 is TGTGCCAGCAGTTTCGGCGGGGGACAGGAATTCTCTGGAAACACCATATATTTT.